The table lists the clone carrying this T cell receptor beta chain with a count of one. The antigen remains undetermined. Naive CD4+ cells had CD25+ Tregs removed. Study findings and constraints: Tumor Treg TCRs overlapped most with tumor naive CD4+ cells. In terms of TCR gene usage, tumor memory CD4+ T cells clustered together with blood and lymph node memory CD4+ cells, as well as with lymph node naive CD4+ cells. Whole repertoires were not studied in the larger cohort, only one V-J beta rearrangement.

TCRdb called the 5' RACE reads again in MiXCR, with one record for every CDR3 protein. The sample lists tens of thousands of distinct CDR3 sequences, approximately 17% occurring once. Germline CDR1 SGHNT, CDR2 YENEEA. This CDR3 region has 15 residues. Trimming stripped 1 base from V and 5 bases from J, with 15 bases between. The TCR was taken from a female donor with breast cancer. The material sequenced was naive CD4+ T cells sorted from blood. As for subset: naive CD4+ T cells, CD4+CD45RA+CD25-. The chain joins TRBV11-3 to TRBJ2-7, with D perhaps matching TRBD1 (6 bases). As DNA, the CDR3 is TGTGCCAGCAGCTTAGGACAGGCTCAGTTGGACGAGCAGTACTTC. Its protein is CASSLGQAQLDEQYF. Full variable domain (outside the CDR3, taken from reference TRBV11-3 and TRBJ2-7): EAGVVQSPRYKIIEKKQPVAFWCNPISGHNTLYWYLQNLGQGPELLIRYENEEAVDDSQLPKDRFSAERLKGVDSTLKIQPAELGDSAVYLCASSLGQAQLDEQYFGPGTRLTVT.